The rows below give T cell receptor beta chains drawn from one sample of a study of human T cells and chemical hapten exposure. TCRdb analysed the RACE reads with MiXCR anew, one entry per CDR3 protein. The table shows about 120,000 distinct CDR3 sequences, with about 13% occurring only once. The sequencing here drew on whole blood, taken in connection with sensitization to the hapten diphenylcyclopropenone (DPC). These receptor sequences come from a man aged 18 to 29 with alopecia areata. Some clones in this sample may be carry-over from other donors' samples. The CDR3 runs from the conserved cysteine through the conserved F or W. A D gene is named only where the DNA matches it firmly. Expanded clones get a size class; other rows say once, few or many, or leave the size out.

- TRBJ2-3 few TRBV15 CATRGGGTDTQYF TGTGCCACCAGGGGTGGGGGAACAGATACGCAGTATTTT
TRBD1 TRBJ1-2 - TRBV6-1 CASSHDRGQYYGYTF TGTGCCAGCAGTCACGACAGGGGACAATACTATGGCTACACCTTC
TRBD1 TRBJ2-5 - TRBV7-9 CASRAGTAQETQYF TGTGCCAGCAGGGCTGGGACAGCCCAAGAGACCCAGTACTTC
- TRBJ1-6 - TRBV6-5 CASSTGQSLHF TGTGCCAGCAGTACCGGACAATCCCTCCACTTT
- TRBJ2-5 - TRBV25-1 CASSLRGTQYF TGTGCCAGCAGCCTCCGGGGGACCCAGTACTTC
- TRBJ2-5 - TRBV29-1 CSVEITGFTQETQYF TGCAGCGTTGAAATAACAGGTTTTACTCAAGAGACCCAGTACTTC
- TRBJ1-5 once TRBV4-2 CASSQAPNSNQPQHF TGTGCCAGCAGCCAAGCGCCGAATAGCAATCAGCCCCAGCATTTT
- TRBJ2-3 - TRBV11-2 CASSLGVGDTQYF TGTGCCAGCAGCTTAGGAGTGGGCGATACGCAGTATTTT
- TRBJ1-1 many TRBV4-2 CASSQEGFTEAFF TGTGCCAGCAGCCAAGAAGGGTTCACTGAAGCTTTCTTT
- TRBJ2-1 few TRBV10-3 CATTRPSNEQFF TGTGCCACCACCCGGCCCTCCAATGAGCAGTTCTTC
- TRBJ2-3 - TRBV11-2 CASSPRDRTDTQYF TGTGCCAGCAGCCCCAGGGACCGCACAGATACGCAGTATTTT
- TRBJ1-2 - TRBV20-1 CSARVGTEGYTF TGCAGTGCTAGAGTAGGGACGGAGGGCTACACCTTC
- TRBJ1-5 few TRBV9 CASSVSGYGNQPQHF TGTGCCAGCAGCGTATCCGGATATGGCAATCAGCCCCAGCATTTT
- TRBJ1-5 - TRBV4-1 CASSQVGAPAVRQPQHF TGCGCCAGCAGCCAAGTCGGCGCCCCTGCCGTCCGGCAGCCCCAGCATTTT
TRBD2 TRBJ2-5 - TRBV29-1 CSVDFSGGAEETQYF TGCAGCGTTGACTTCTCGGGGGGGGCCGAAGAGACCCAGTACTTC
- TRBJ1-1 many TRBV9 CASSRSNTEAFF TGTGCCAGCAGCAGGAGTAACACTGAAGCTTTCTTT
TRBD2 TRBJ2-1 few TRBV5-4 CASIPGTSGNNEQFF TGTGCCAGCATCCCCGGGACTAGCGGGAACAATGAGCAGTTCTTC
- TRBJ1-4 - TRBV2 CASSKTGTSNEKLFF TGTGCCAGCTCTAAAACCGGGACGTCCAATGAAAAACTGTTTTTT
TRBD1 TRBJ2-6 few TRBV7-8 CASSPWTGGLGANVLTF TGTGCCAGCAGCCCCTGGACAGGGGGGCTTGGGGCCAACGTCCTGACTTTC
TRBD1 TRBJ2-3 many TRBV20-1 CSAVNRDSYTDTQYF TGCAGTGCAGTTAACCGGGACAGCTACACAGATACGCAGTATTTT
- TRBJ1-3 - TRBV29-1 CSVEGPFSGNTIYF TGCAGCGTTGAAGGTCCGTTCTCTGGAAACACCATATATTTT
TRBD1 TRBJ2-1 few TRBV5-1 CASSRQGPFVPPTLLYNEQFF TGCGCCAGCAGCAGACAGGGTCCTTTTGTCCCCCCAACCTTGCTCTACAATGAGCAGTTCTTC
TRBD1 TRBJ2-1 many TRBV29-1 CSVTTGDLYNEQFF TGCAGCGTTACGACAGGGGACCTCTACAATGAGCAGTTCTTC
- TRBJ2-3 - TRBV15 CATSRADNTDTQYF TGTGCCACCAGCAGAGCGGACAACACAGATACGCAGTATTTT
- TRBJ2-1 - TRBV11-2 CASSLLFGGEQFF TGTGCCAGCAGCTTGCTTTTCGGGGGTGAGCAGTTCTTC
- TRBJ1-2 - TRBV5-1 CASSGDPANYGYTF TGCGCCAGCAGCGGGGACCCAGCTAACTATGGCTACACCTTC
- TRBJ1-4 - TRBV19 CASMNYGGTNEKLFF TGTGCCAGTATGAATTACGGGGGGACTAATGAAAAACTGTTTTTT
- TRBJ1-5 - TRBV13 CASSFGVYQPQHF TGTGCCAGCAGCTTCGGGGTTTATCAGCCCCAGCATTTT
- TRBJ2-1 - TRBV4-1 CASSHGNEQFF TGCGCCAGCAGCCATGGTAATGAGCAGTTCTTC
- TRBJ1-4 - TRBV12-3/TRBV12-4 CASSPNSATNEKLFF TGTGCCAGCAGTCCCAACAGCGCAACTAATGAAAAACTGTTTTTT
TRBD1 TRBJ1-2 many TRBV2 CASILPPGQGVAYGYTF TGTGCCAGCATTTTGCCTCCGGGACAGGGGGTGGCCTATGGCTACACCTTC
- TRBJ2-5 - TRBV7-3 CASSPRGFGTLQETQYF TGTGCCAGCAGCCCCAGAGGTTTCGGGACGTTACAAGAGACCCAGTACTTC
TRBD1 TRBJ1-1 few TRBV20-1 CSAATGFTEAFF TGCAGTGCGGCGACAGGGTTCACTGAAGCTTTCTTT
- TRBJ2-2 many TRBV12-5 CASGSGTPNTGELFF TGTGCTAGTGGTTCCGGGACTCCAAACACCGGGGAGCTGTTTTTT
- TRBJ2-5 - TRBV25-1 CASSTGWKTQYF TGTGCCAGCAGTACAGGGTGGAAGACCCAGTACTTC
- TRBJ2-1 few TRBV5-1 CASRHRDGEQFF TGCGCCAGCCGACACAGGGACGGTGAGCAGTTCTTC
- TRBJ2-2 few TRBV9 CASSVAGVGELFF TGTGCCAGCAGCGTAGCTGGGGTCGGGGAGCTGTTTTTT
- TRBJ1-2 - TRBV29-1 CSVYDRIYGYTF TGCAGCGTTTACGACAGGATCTATGGCTACACCTTC
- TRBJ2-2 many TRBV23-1 CATSDDGGNTGELFF TGCGCCACCTCTGACGATGGAGGGAACACCGGGGAGCTGTTTTTT
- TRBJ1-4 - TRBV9 CASSVDERRNEKLFF TGTGCCAGCAGCGTAGACGAGAGACGGAATGAAAAACTGTTTTTT
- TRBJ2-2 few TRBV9 CASSVATGRTNTGELFF TGTGCCAGCAGCGTAGCTACGGGCAGGACGAACACCGGGGAGCTGTTTTTT
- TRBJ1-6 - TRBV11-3 CASSSHNSPLHF TGTGCCAGCAGCTCTCATAATTCACCCCTCCACTTT
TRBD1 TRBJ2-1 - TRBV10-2 CASRPQGAVRNEQFF TGCGCCAGCAGGCCCCAGGGGGCTGTGCGGAATGAGCAGTTCTTC
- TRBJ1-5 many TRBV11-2 CASSLEGGGQPQHF TGTGCCAGCAGCTTAGAGGGTGGGGGACAGCCCCAGCATTTT
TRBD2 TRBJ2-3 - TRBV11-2 CASSLERGTGTQYF TGTGCCAGCAGCTTAGAGCGGGGGACGGGTACGCAGTATTTT
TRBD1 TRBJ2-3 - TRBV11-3 CASSSWDRGSMTDTQYF TGTGCCAGCAGCTCATGGGACAGGGGCAGCATGACAGATACGCAGTATTTT
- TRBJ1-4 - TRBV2 CASTPAQEKLFF TGTGCCAGCACGCCGGCCCAAGAAAAACTGTTTTTT
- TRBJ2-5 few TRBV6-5 CASSYVAGARETQYF TGTGCCAGCAGTTACGTTGCCGGGGCTAGGGAGACCCAGTACTTC
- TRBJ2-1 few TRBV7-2 CASIPGTRLYNEQFF TGTGCCAGCATCCCCGGGACCCGCCTTTACAATGAGCAGTTCTTC
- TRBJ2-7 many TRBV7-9 CASARGDGDYEQYF TGTGCCAGCGCGAGGGGGGACGGTGACTACGAGCAGTACTTC
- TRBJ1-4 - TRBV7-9 CASSSLQGPNTFNEKLFF TGTGCCAGCAGCTCACTACAGGGCCCGAATACCTTTAATGAAAAACTGTTTTTT
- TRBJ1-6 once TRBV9 CASSPERTSSYNSPLHF TGTGCCAGCAGCCCGGAGAGGACAAGCTCCTATAATTCACCCCTCCACTTT
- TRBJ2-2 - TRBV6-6 CASSSSGRPGELFF TGTGCCAGCAGTTCATCCGGCAGACCCGGGGAGCTGTTTTTT
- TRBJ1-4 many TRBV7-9 CASSQASIGNNEKLFF TGTGCCAGCAGCCAGGCATCAATCGGGAATAATGAAAAACTGTTTTTT
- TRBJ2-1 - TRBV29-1 CSAAMQGEQFF TGCAGCGCAGCAATGCAGGGTGAGCAGTTCTTC
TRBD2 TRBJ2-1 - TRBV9 CASSVGLAGDEQFF TGTGCCAGCAGCGTAGGGCTAGCGGGGGATGAGCAGTTCTTC
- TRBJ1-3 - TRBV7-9 CASSETEPGNTIYF TGTGCCAGCAGCGAGACAGAGCCTGGAAACACCATATATTTT
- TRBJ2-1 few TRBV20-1 CSARGPRSDWENNEQFF TGCAGTGCTAGAGGCCCGCGATCAGATTGGGAGAACAATGAGCAGTTCTTC
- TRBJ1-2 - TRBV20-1 CSARAGGNYGYTF TGCAGTGCTAGAGCTGGGGGAAACTATGGCTACACCTTC
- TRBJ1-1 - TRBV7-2 CASSLARVYTEAFF TGTGCCAGCAGCTTAGCCCGTGTTTACACTGAAGCTTTCTTT